This T cell receptor beta chain came from a study of T-cell reconstitution after alpha-beta-depleted transplantation in children. The CDR3 is made up of 14 amino acids. Trimming left V 5 bases short and J 0 bases short, with 10 bases between. Germline CDR1 reads DFQATT; CDR2 reads SNEGSKA (reference sequence). A TCRbeta library incorporating unique molecular identifiers was prepared. TCRdb called the PCR reads again in MiXCR, with one record for every CDR3 protein. The sample yields some 600,000 distinct CDR3 sequences, over 15% seen once. The sequence was collected from a human donor who donated a stem cell graft to a child with acute myeloid leukemia. This material consisted of PBMCs from the stem cell graft donor, taken from the stem cell graft. This rearrangement joins TRBV20-1 to TRBJ1-4, with D unresolved. DNA of the CDR3: TGCAGTGCTCAGGACGGAGCAACTAATGAAAAACTGTTTTTT. Translation gives CSAQDGATNEKLFF.